Below, one TCR beta chain is given with its context. Germline V gives CDR1 LNHDA, CDR2 SQIVND (reference sequence). V was pared by 5 bases and J by 7 bases, with 12 bases of the junction left unmatched. CDR3 length: 16 residues. The data belong to a study of blood T cell repertoires in COVID-19. Sequencing used immunoSEQ multiplex PCR; TCRdb keeps in-frame clones, though not all of them. The data contain about 170,000 clones, about 89% of them singletons. Sequencing was carried out using peripheral blood. This TCR was sampled from a man between 65 and 85 years old with acute or convalescent COVID-19. J is TRBJ2-7 and V is TRBV19; TRBD1 agrees at 12 bases. As DNA, the CDR3 is TGTGCCAGTAGTCTCCGGGACAGGGGGCGTACGGGGGAGCAGTACTTC. Translation gives CASSLRDRGRTGEQYF.